The sequence of this T cell receptor beta chain was determined in a study of a mutant IDH1 vaccine in newly diagnosed glioma. About the research overall: Former treatment meant radiotherapy, temozolomide, or both; the majority had gotten both. Broader study findings: Researchers report vaccine-induced immune responses in approximately 94% of patients. Variations in leading peripheral T cell clonotypes appeared to have no connection with pseudoprogression.

Of note for this clone: What it binds is not known.

Using immunoSEQ multiplex PCR, the repertoire was profiled, and TCRdb retains in-frame clones only, with some absent. The repertoire holds 39,000 or so clones, with 78% as singletons. Time point defined: week 5, during vaccination. Every vaccination contained 300 ug of the mutant IDH1 20-mer peptide and was paired with topical imiquimod. CDR1 and CDR2 from the germline V gene are SGHTA and FQGTGA. The ends lost 1 base at V and 5 bases at J; junction bases unmatched: 9. The CDR3 consists of 17 residues. The chain couples TRBV7-3 to TRBJ2-2, with 8 bases matching TRBD2. Specimen: PBMCs, collected from a glioma patient whose treatment included an IDH1 peptide vaccine. The receptor was derived from a man in his forties or fifties with glioma. The CDR3 DNA follows: TGTGCCAGCAGCTTAAATCCAGTATCGGGGGGGACCGGGGAGCTGTTTTTT. Protein sequence: CASSLNPVSGGTGELFF.